This paragraph covers one TCR beta chain sequence. Its specificity is unknown. One base away lies a much larger clone, so this may be a sequencing read error. The lymph nodes were axillary draining lymph nodes from breast cancer patients. The data derive from a study of breast tumors, draining lymph nodes, adjacent tissues. General observations from the study: Luminal-like breast cancer showed significantly greater tumor-nontumor repertoire similarity than basal-like breast cancer did. The lymph node origin of tumor T cells was framed as consistent with a hypothesis, not demonstrated.

Losses at the gene ends were 3 bases for V and 2 bases for J; bases not matched to a gene: 7. Germline values: CDR1 MNHNS, CDR2 SASEGT. The CDR3 runs 16 residues. Each CDR3 protein is one row after TCRdb ran MiXCR on the multiplex PCR reads. The data show about 130,000 distinct CDR3 sequences, with about a fifth seen just once and roughly 2.7% held by the top ten. V and J are TRBV6-1 and TRBJ2-3; 8 nucleotides agree with TRBD1. The sample taken for sequencing was axillary lymph node tissue. The sequence derives from a female donor with breast cancer. Some clones in this sample may be carry-over from other donors' samples. For the CDR3, the DNA is TGTGCCAGCAGTGAGAGGGCAGGGGGCTTCACAGATACGCAGTATTTT. Residues: CASSERAGGFTDTQYF.